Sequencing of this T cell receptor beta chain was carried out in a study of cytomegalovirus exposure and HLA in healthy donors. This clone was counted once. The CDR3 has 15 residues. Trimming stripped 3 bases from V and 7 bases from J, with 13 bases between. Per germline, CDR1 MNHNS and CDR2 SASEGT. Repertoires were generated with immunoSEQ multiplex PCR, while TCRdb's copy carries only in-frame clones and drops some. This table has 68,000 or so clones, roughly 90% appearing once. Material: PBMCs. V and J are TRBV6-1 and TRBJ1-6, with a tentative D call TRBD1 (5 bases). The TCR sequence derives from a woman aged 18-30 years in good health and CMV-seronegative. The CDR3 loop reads CASSESSQGNSPLHF. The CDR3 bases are TGTGCCAGCAGTGAGAGTAGTCAGGGAAATTCACCCCTCCACTTT.